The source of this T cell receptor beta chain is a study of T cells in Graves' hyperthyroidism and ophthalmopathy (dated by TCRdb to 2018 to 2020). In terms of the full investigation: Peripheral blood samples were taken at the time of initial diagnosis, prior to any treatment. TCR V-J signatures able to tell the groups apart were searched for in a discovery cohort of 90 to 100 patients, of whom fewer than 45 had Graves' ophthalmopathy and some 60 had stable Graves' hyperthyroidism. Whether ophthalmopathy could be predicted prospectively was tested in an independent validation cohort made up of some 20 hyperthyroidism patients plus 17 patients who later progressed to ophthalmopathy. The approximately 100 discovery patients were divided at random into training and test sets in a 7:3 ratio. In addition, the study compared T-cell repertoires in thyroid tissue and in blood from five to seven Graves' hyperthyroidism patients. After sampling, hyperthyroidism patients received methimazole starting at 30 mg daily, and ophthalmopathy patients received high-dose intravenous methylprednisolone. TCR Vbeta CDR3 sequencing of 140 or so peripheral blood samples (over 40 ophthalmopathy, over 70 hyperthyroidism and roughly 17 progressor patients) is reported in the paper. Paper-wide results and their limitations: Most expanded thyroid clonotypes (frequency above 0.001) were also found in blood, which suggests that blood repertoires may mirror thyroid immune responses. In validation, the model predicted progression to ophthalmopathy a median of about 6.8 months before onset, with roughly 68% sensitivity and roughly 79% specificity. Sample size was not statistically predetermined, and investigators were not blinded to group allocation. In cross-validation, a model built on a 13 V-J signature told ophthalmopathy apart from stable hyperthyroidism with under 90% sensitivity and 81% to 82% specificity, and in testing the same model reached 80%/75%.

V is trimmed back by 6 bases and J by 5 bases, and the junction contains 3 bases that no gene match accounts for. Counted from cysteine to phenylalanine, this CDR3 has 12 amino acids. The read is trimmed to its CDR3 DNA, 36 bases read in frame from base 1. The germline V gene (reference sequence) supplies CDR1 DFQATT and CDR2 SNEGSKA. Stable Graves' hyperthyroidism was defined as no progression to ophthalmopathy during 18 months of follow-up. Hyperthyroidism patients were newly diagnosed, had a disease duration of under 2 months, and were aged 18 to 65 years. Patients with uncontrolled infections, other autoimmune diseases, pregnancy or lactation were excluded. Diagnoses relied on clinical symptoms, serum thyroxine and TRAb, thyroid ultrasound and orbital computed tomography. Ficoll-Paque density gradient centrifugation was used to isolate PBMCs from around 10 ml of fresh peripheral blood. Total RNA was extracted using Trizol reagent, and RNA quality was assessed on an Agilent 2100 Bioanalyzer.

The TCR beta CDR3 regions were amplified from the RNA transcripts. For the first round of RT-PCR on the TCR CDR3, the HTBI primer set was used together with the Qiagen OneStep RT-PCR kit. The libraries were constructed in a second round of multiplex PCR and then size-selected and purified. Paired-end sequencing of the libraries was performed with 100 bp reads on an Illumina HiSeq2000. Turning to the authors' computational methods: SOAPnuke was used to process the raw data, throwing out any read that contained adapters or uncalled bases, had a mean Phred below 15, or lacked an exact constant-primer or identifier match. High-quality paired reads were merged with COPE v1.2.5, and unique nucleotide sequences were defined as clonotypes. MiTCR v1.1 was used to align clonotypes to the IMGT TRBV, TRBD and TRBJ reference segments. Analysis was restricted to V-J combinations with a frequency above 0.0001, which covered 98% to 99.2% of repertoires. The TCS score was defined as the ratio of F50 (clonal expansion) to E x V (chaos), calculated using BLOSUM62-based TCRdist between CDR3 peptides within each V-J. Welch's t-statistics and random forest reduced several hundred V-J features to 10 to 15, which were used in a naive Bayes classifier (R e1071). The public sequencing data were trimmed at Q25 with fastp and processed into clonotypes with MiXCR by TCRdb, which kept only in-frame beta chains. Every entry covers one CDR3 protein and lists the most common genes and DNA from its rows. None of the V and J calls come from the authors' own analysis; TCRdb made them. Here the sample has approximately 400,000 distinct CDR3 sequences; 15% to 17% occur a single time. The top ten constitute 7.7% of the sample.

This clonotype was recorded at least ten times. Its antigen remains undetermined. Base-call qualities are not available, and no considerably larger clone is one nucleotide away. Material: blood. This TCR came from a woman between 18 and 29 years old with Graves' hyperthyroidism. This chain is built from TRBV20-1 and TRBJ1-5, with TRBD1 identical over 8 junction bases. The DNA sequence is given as TGCAGTGCCAAGACAGGGGATCAGCCCCAGCATTTT. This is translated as CSAKTGDQPQHF.